These 12 T cell receptor beta chains share one sample of origin, sequenced in a study of blood T cell repertoires in COVID-19 (TCRdb year 2020). Receptor amplification or capture employed the immunoSEQ multiplex PCR assay. TCRdb took over this immuneACCESS table, retaining in-frame rearrangements with V and J assigned. Such tables are incomplete; in checked studies, under half of the missing clones stem from an unresolved V gene, and the remainder is unexplained. This sample gives about 300,000 clones in total; 70% to 90% of them show up just once. The ten most abundant clones make up approximately 1.6% of the sample. What was sequenced was peripheral blood. Receptors originate from a woman in her 30s with COVID-19, enrolled during active disease.

The rearrangement joins TRBV2 to TRBJ2-5; 7 bases are shared with TRBD2. CDR3 length equals 15 residues. Trimming took 4 bases from V and 5 from J; bases not matched to a gene: 10. Germline-derived CDR1 and CDR2 are SNHLY and FYNNEI. CDR3 residues: CASSVGDPGGETQYF. CDR3 in DNA: TGTGCCAGCAGTGTTGGGGACCCGGGGGGTGAGACCCAGTACTTC.

V gene TRBV6-5 combines with J gene TRBJ2-2; tentatively, D is TRBD2 (6 bases). Germline-derived CDR1 and CDR2 are MNHEY and SVGAGI. This CDR3 contains 14 residues. V lost 2 bases and J lost 4, with 8 bases in between. The CDR3 loop reads CASSYRGGTGELFF. The CDR3 DNA reads as TGTGCCAGCAGTTACAGGGGAGGCACCGGGGAGCTGTTTTTT.

The chain combines TRBV18 with TRBJ1-2; TRBD1 aligns across 10 bases. The CDR3 is made up of 15 amino acids. Germline CDR1 reads KGHSH; CDR2 reads LQKENI. J lost 6 bases, V lost 2 bases, and 6 bases had no gene match. CDR3 in amino acids: CASSPDRGRRDGYTF. The CDR3 region has the DNA TGTGCCAGCTCACCAGACAGGGGGCGTCGGGATGGCTACACCTTC.

The chain has TRBV6-6 and TRBJ1-2; 11 bases are shared with TRBD1. The junction had 1 base not matched to a gene; V was cut back by 5 bases and J by 2 bases. CDR1 is MNHNY, CDR2 SVGAGI, per germline (reference sequence). There are 14 residues in the CDR3. This chain's CDR3 is CASSRTGGNYGYTF. The CDR3 DNA reads as TGTGCCAGCAGTAGGACAGGGGGCAACTATGGCTACACCTTC.

V and J are TRBV3-1 (or the pseudogene TRBV3-2) and TRBJ1-5; no definite D call. The V gene lost 4 bases and the J gene lost 2 bases, with 6 bases spanning the gap. The CDR3 length is 13 residues. The germline V gene encodes CDR1 LGHDT and CDR2 YNNKEL (reference sequence). The CDR3 DNA reads TGTGCCAGCAGCCCCTCGGGCAATCAGCCCCAGCATTTT. The encoded protein is CASSPSGNQPQHF.

To note about this clone: Other nucleotide sequences from this sample produce the same CDR3. The gene calls are TRBV12-3 or TRBV12-4 and TRBJ1-1; D remains unclear. V was clipped by 3 bases and J by 1 base, with 6 bases between them. The CDR3 is 13 amino acids. The CDR3 loop reads CASSFRQNTEAFF. The CDR3 DNA is TGTGCCAGCAGTTTTAGACAGAACACTGAAGCTTTCTTT.

The rearrangement uses TRBV19 and TRBJ2-1; TRBD1 might be the D (5 bases). Germline CDR1 and CDR2: LNHDA and SQIVND (reference sequence). The V gene lost 1 base and the J gene lost 10 bases, with 8 bases spanning the gap. The CDR3 loop spans 12 amino acids. The CDR3, as DNA: TGTGCCAGTAGTATAGCAGACAGAGAGCAGTTCTTC. Its translation: CASSIADREQFF.

A single count supports this clone. This CDR3 is also generated by other DNA sequences in the sample. This CDR3 reads CASSFQGGTEAFF. CDR3 DNA: TGCGCCAGCAGCTTTCAGGGTGGCACTGAAGCTTTCTTT. The chain employs TRBV5-1 and TRBJ1-1; TRBD1 is a possible D gene (5 bases). In germline, CDR1 is SGHRS, CDR2 YFSETQ. The CDR3 is made up of 13 amino acids. The V end lost 2 bases, the J end lost 4 bases, and 9 bases lay between the germline ends.

This rearrangement joins TRBV4-3 to TRBJ2-2; 9 bases fit TRBD2. The V segment lost 0 bases and the J segment 4 bases; nucleotides outside the gene matches: 12. The germline CDR1 and CDR2 sequences are LGHNA and YSLEER. This CDR3 spans 19 amino acids. CDR3 DNA: TGCGCCAGCAGCCAAGATGGCGTGGGGGCTAGCGGGGTCACCGGGGAGCTGTTTTTT. It is translated as CASSQDGVGASGVTGELFF.

J is TRBJ1-3 and V is TRBV5-1; D is unresolved. Germline V lookup: CDR1 SGHRS, CDR2 YFSETQ. CDR3 length: 14 residues. Trimming left V 1 base short and J 4 bases short, with 9 bases between. CDR3 loop: CASSLSTQGNTIYF. The DNA for the CDR3 is TGCGCCAGCAGCTTGAGCACTCAAGGAAACACCATATATTTT. The variable domain in full, with the rest retrieved from reference TRBV5-1 and TRBJ1-3, is KAGVTQTPRYLIKTRGQQVTLSCSPISGHRSVSWYQQTPGQGLQFLFEYFSETQRNKGNFPGRFSGRQFSNSRSEMNVSTLELGDSALYLCASSLSTQGNTIYFGEGSWLTVV.

This chain joins TRBV27 and TRBJ2-3; TRBD1 might be the D (6 bases). Germline CDR1 MNHEY, CDR2 SMNVEV (reference sequence). V lost 6 bases, J lost 6 bases, and 13 bases lay in between. The CDR3 runs to 13 residues. DNA for the CDR3: TGTGCCAGCAGCCTTTGGCAGGGGGATACGCAGTATTTT. Translating it yields CASSLWQGDTQYF.

The chain combines TRBV5-1 with TRBJ1-4; 11 bases agree with TRBD1. The germline V gene encodes CDR1 SGHRS and CDR2 YFSETQ. Trimming removed 1 base from V and 7 bases from J; junction bases left unmatched: 6. This CDR3 has 16 residues. In DNA form, the CDR3 reads TGCGCCAGCAGCTTGACCGGGACAGGGGGAATTGAAAAACTGTTTTTT. Translated, it gives CASSLTGTGGIEKLFF. Variable domain in full (rest from reference TRBV5-1 and TRBJ1-4): KAGVTQTPRYLIKTRGQQVTLSCSPISGHRSVSWYQQTPGQGLQFLFEYFSETQRNKGNFPGRFSGRQFSNSRSEMNVSTLELGDSALYLCASSLTGTGGIEKLFFGSGTQLSVL.